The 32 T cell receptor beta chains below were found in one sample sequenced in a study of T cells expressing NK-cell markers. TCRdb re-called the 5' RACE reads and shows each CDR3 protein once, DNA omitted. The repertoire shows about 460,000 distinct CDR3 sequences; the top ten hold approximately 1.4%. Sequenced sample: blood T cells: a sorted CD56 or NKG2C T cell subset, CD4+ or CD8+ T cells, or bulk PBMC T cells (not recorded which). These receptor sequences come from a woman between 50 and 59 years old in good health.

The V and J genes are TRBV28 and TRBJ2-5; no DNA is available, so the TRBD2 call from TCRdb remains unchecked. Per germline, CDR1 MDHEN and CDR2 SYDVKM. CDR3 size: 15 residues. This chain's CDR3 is CASSLTSGGRETQYF.

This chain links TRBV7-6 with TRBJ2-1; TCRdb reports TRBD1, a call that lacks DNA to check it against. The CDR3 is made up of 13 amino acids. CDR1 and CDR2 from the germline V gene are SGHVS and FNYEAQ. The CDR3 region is CASSPLSGYEQFF.

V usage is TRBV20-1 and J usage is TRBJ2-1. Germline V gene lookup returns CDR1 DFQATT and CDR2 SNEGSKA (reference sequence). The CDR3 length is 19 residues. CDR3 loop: CSARGKGRTTRGSYNEQFF.

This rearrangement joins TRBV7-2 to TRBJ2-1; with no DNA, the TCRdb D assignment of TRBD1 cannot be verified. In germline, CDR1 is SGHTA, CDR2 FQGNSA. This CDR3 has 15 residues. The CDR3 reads CASNGRDRGRVEQFF.

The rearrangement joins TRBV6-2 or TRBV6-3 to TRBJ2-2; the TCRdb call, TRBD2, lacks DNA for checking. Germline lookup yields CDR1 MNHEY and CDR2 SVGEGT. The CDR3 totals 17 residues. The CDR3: CASTPPPTSGGTGELFF.

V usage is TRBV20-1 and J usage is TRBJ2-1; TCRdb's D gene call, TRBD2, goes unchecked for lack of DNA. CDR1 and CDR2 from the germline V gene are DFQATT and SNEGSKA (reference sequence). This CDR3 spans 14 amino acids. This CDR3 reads CSASRSGLAREQFF.

This CDR3 is CSARAPWTGLAYNEQFF. The V call is TRBV20-1, the J call TRBJ2-1; TCRdb proposes TRBD2, but this gene call is untestable without DNA. Germline V CDR1 and CDR2: DFQATT, SNEGSKA (reference sequence). This CDR3 has 17 residues.

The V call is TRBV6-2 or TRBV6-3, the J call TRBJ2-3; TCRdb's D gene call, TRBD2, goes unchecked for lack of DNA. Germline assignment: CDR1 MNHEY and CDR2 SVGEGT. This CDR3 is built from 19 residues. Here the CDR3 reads CASSSRQPIAGGAGDTQYF.

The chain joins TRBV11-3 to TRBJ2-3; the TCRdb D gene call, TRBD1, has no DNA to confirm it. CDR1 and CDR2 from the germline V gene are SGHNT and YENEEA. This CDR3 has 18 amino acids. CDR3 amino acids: CASSLLLWDPASTDTQYF. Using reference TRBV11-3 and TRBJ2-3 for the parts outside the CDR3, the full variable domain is EAGVVQSPRYKIIEKKQPVAFWCNPISGHNTLYWYLQNLGQGPELLIRYENEEAVDDSQLPKDRFSAERLKGVDSTLKIQPAELGDSAVYLCASSLLLWDPASTDTQYFGPGTRLTVL.

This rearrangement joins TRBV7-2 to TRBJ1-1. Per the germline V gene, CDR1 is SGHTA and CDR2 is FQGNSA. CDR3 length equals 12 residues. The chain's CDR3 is CASTHTGPRAFF.

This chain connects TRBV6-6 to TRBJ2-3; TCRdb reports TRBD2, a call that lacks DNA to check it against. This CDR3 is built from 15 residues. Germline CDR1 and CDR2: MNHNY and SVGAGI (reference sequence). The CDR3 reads CASWLGLADKDTQYF.

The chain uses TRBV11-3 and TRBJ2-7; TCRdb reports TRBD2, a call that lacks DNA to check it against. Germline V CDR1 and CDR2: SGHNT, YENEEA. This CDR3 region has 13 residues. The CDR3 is CASSRFSDHEQYF.

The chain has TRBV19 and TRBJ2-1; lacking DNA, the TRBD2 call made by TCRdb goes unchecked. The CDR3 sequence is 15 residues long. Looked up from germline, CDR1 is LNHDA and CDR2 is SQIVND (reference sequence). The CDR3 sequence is CASSTTSSLYNEQFF.

This chain's CDR3 is CSARPSSRNEQFF. The J gene is TRBJ2-1, the V gene TRBV20-1; TCRdb selects TRBD2, and the lack of DNA leaves this call unchecked. The CDR3 spans 13 residues. Germline loops: CDR1 DFQATT, CDR2 SNEGSKA (reference sequence).

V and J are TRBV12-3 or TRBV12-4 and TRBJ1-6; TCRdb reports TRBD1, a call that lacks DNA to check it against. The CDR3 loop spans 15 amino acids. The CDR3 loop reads CASSLRGGTNSPLHF.

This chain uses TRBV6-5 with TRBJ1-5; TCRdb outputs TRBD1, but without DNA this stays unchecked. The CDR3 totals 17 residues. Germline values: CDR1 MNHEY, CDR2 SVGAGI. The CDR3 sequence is CASSRRTGTDSNQPQHF.

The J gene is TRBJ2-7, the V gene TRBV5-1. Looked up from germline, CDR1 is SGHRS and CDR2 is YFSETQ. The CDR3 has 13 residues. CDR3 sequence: CASSPNSGYEQYF. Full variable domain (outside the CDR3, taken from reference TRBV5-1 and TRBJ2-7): KAGVTQTPRYLIKTRGQQVTLSCSPISGHRSVSWYQQTPGQGLQFLFEYFSETQRNKGNFPGRFSGRQFSNSRSEMNVSTLELGDSALYLCASSPNSGYEQYFGPGTRLTVT.

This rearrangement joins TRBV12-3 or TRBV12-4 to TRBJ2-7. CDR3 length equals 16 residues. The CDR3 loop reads CASSLTIGISTNEQYF.

This chain's CDR3 is CSARDPGRALNEQFF. V usage is TRBV20-1 and J usage is TRBJ2-1; no DNA is available, so the TRBD2 call from TCRdb remains unchecked. Germline V CDR1 and CDR2: DFQATT, SNEGSKA (reference sequence). The CDR3 is 15 amino acids.

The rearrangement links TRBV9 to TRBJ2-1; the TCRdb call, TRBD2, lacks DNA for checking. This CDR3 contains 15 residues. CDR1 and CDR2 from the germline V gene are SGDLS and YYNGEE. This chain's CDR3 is CASSVNPGGLGEQFF.

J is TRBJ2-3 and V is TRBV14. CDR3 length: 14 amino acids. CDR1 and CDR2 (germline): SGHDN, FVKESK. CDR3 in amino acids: CASSQDSTTDTQYF.

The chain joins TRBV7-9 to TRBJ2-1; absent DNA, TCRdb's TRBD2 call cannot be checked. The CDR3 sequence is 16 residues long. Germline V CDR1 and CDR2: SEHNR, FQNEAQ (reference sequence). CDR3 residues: CASSTYTSGRGDEQFF.

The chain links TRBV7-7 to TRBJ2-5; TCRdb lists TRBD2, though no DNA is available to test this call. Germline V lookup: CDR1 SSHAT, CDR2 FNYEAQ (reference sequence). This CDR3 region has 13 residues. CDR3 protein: CASSPSEGKTQYF. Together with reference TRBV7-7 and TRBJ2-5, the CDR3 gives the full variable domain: GAGVSQSPRYKVTKRGQDVTLRCDPISSHATLYWYQQALGQGPEFLTYFNYEAQPDKSGLPSDRFSAERPEGSISTLTIQRTEQRDSAMYRCASSPSEGKTQYFGPGTRLLVL.

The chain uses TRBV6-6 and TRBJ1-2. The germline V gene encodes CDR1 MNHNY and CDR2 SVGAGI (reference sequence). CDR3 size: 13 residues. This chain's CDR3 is CASTQMESWGYTF.

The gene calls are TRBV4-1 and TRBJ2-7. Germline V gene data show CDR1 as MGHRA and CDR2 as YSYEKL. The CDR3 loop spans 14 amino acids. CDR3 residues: CASSQGGRADEQYF.

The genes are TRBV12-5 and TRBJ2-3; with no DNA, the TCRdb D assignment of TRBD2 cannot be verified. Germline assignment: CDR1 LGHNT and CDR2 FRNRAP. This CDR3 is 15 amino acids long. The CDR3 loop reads CASGQSGESTDTQYF. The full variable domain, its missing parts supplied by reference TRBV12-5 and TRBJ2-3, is DARVTQTPRHKVTEMGQEVTMRCQPILGHNTVFWYRQTMMQGLELLAYFRNRAPLDDSGMPKDRFSAEMPDATLATLKIQPSEPRDSAVYFCASGQSGESTDTQYFGPGTRLTVL.

The CDR3 loop is CSVAPGTGYEKLFF. The V gene is TRBV29-1, the J gene TRBJ1-4; TCRdb lists TRBD1, though no DNA is available to test this call. The CDR3 has 14 residues. CDR1 and CDR2 (germline): SQVTM, ANQGSEA.

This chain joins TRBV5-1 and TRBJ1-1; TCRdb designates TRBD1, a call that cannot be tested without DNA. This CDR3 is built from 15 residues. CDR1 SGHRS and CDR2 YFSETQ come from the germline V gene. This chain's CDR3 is CASSPGPGAYTEAFF.

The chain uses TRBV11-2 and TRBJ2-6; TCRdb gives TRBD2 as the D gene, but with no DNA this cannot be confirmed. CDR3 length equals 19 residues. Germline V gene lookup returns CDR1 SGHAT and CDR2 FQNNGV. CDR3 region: CASSLGILGGGSGANVLTF.

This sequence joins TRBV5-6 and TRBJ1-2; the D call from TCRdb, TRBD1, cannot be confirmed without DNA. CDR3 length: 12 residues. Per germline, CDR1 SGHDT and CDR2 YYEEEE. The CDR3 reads CASTRDRVLYTF.

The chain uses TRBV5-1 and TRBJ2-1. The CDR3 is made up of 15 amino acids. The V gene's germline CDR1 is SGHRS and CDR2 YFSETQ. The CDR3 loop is CASSLKEQPYNEQFF.

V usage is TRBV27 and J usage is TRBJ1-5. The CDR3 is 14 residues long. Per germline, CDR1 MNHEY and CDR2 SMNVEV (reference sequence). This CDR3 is CASSLEGWGQPQHF.